Listed here are 26 T cell receptor beta chains from one sample, sequenced in a study of T cell responses to AZD1222 COVID-19 vaccine (dated by TCRdb to the early 2020s). The library relied on the immunoSEQ multiplex PCR assay. TCRdb's version of the immuneACCESS table is confined to in-frame rearrangements and falls short of the full clone set. An unresolved V gene accounts for under half of the shortfall where checked; the remainder is of unknown origin. A total of about 120,000 clones appear in this sample, around 82% of them only once. Clones ranked in the top ten supply over 5% of the sample. The sample's time point label, in plain terms: baseline before first vaccination. This material consisted of peripheral blood, taken on day 0 of AZD1222 vaccination. All receptors derive from an adult in good health.

The chain joins TRBV25-1 to TRBJ2-5; 10 bases map to TRBD2. Germline trimming cut 1 base from V and 0 bases from J; bases unmatched to any gene: 8. The CDR3 runs 18 residues. CDR1 is MGHDK and CDR2 is SYGVNS in the germline V gene. The CDR3 loop reads CASSELASGGMYQETQYF. The CDR3 region has the DNA TGTGCCAGCAGTGAATTAGCTAGCGGGGGCATGTACCAAGAGACCCAGTACTTC.

This clone was recorded a few times. V usage is TRBV30 and J usage is TRBJ2-7; weak D call: TRBD2 (6 bases). Between the trimmed V and J ends, which lost 1 base and 2 bases, there was a span of 6 bases. Germline CDR1 and CDR2: GTSNPN and SVGIG (reference sequence). The CDR3 contains 12 residues. Written as DNA, the CDR3 is TGTGCCTGGAGTGCGGGGGCCTACGAGCAGTACTTC. It is translated as CAWSAGAYEQYF.

The rearrangement uses TRBV10-3 and TRBJ1-4; D might be TRBD1 (6 bases). V lost 9 bases, J lost 7 bases, and 15 bases lay in between. This CDR3 has 13 amino acids. CDR1 is ENHRY, CDR2 SYGVKD, per germline. The CDR3 DNA reads as TGTGCCATAAGACCAGGGGCCGGTGAAAAACTGTTTTTT. Translating gives CAIRPGAGEKLFF.

V usage is TRBV24-1 and J usage is TRBJ2-1; D is ambiguous. Germline assignment: CDR1 KGHDR and CDR2 SFDVKD. V lost 3 bases and J 10 bases, leaving 9 bases between the germline ends. The CDR3 spans 12 residues. In DNA, the CDR3 is TGTGCCACCAGTGATAGCCAGAGAGAGCAGTTCTTC. It yields the protein CATSDSQREQFF.

The chain is built from TRBV24-1 and TRBJ2-1; 10 bases match TRBD1. Trimming at V came to 2 bases and at J to 4 bases, leaving 7 bases not matched to a gene. Germline values: CDR1 KGHDR, CDR2 SFDVKD. This CDR3 region has 17 residues. The CDR3 sequence: CATSDSTGTGAYNEQFF. For the CDR3, the DNA is TGTGCCACCAGTGATTCTACCGGGACAGGGGCGTACAATGAGCAGTTCTTC.

V usage is TRBV13 and J usage is TRBJ1-6, with unresolved D. Trimming pared 0 bases from V and 10 bases from J, leaving 13 bases between. Germline CDR1 and CDR2: PRHDT and FYEKMQ (reference sequence). The CDR3 spans 15 residues. The CDR3 loop reads CASSLGGSGGSPLHF. The DNA of the CDR3 is TGTGCCAGCAGCTTAGGCGGGTCGGGTGGGTCACCCCTCCACTTT.

The chain uses TRBV5-6 and TRBJ2-1; D call uncertain. Germline V gives CDR1 SGHDT, CDR2 YYEEEE. The CDR3 has 12 residues. V was clipped by 0 bases and J by 9 bases, with 7 bases between them. CDR3 in amino acids: CASSLVQSEQFF. Here the CDR3 DNA reads TGTGCCAGCAGCTTGGTCCAGAGTGAGCAGTTCTTC.

The CDR3: CASSEVVTGELFF. The CDR3 nucleotides are TGTGCCAGCAGTGAAGTTGTCACCGGGGAGCTGTTTTTT. V is TRBV2 and J is TRBJ2-2; D unresolved. Germline CDR1 and CDR2: SNHLY and FYNNEI. This CDR3 region has 13 residues. Trimming took off 1 base at V and 4 bases at J, with 4 bases between the two ends.

The CDR3 DNA reads TGCGCCAGCAGCCCGCAAGGGAGGGTCGGTAGTTCACCCCTCCACTTT. Its translation is CASSPQGRVGSSPLHF. The V call is TRBV4-1, the J call TRBJ1-6; D is undetermined. Germline values: CDR1 MGHRA, CDR2 YSYEKL. V dropped 4 bases and J dropped 9 bases, with 19 bases sitting between them. This CDR3 comprises 16 residues.

The V and J genes are TRBV12-5 and TRBJ2-7, with a tentative D call TRBD1 (5 bases). Germline-derived CDR1 and CDR2 are LGHNT and FRNRAP. Trimming took off 0 bases at V and 1 base at J, with 22 bases between the two ends. The CDR3 has 19 residues. Here the CDR3 DNA reads TGTGCTAGTGGTTTGGTACTCTTCAGGGTAGGGAAGGAATCCTACGAGCAGTACTTC. This gives the protein CASGLVLFRVGKESYEQYF.

The chain recombines TRBV5-5 with TRBJ1-6; D is undetermined. The germline CDR1 and CDR2 sequences are SGHKS and YYEKEE (reference sequence). This CDR3 has 16 residues. Trimming shortened V by 1 base and J by 0 bases, and 8 bases separated the two germline ends. The CDR3 sequence is CASSLRLSSYNSPLHF. CDR3 coding DNA: TGTGCCAGCAGCTTGCGGTTGAGCTCCTATAATTCACCCCTCCACTTT.

This sequence joins TRBV4-1 and TRBJ2-2; 11 bases fit TRBD2. Germline values: CDR1 MGHRA, CDR2 YSYEKL. CDR3 length: 21 amino acids. With V trimmed by 0 bases and J by 0 bases, 12 bases remained unmatched. The DNA of the CDR3 is TGCGCCAGCAGCCAAGATGTTAGGGGGCTAGCGGGGGGTTCGAACACCGGGGAGCTGTTTTTT. The encoded protein is CASSQDVRGLAGGSNTGELFF.

The chain is built from TRBV11-3 and TRBJ2-7, with a weak D call TRBD1 (5 bases). Germline CDR1 is SGHNT and CDR2 is YENEEA. CDR3 length: 13 amino acids. With 5 bases removed from V and 6 bases from J, the gap between germline ends came to 14 bases. This CDR3 reads CASSQGSGFEQYF. The CDR3 DNA sequence: TGTGCCAGCAGCCAGGGTTCAGGGTTCGAGCAGTACTTC.

V is TRBV9 and J is TRBJ2-7; possible D gene TRBD1, 6 bases. The germline CDR1 and CDR2 sequences are SGDLS and YYNGEE. This CDR3 has 14 amino acids. V gave up 6 bases and J gave up 3 bases, with 16 bases separating them. CDR3 loop: CASTTGPWGYEQYF. Written as DNA, the CDR3 is TGTGCCAGCACGACAGGCCCCTGGGGCTACGAGCAGTACTTC.

The chain joins TRBV11-3 to TRBJ2-1; 10 bases align to TRBD1. The germline gives CDR1 SGHNT, CDR2 YENEEA. This CDR3 is 16 amino acids long. The V segment lost 3 bases and the J segment 9 bases; nucleotides outside the gene matches: 11. CDR3 sequence: CASSLSATGGAGEQFF. Written as DNA, the CDR3 is TGTGCCAGCAGCTTGTCGGCGACAGGGGGCGCGGGTGAGCAGTTCTTC.

The J gene is TRBJ2-1, the V gene TRBV6-5, with D possibly being TRBD1 or TRBD2 (6 bases each). The CDR3 spans 14 residues. In germline, CDR1 is MNHEY, CDR2 SVGAGI. V was cut by 6 bases and J by 0 bases, with 9 bases left in between. The CDR3 DNA is TGTGCCAGCAGAGGGGGGAGCTCCTACAATGAGCAGTTCTTC. It is translated as CASRGGSSYNEQFF.

As DNA, the CDR3 is TGTGCCAGTACCGAAAGTACAAGAGACTACACCTTC. Its protein is CASTESTRDYTF. The V and J genes are TRBV19 and TRBJ1-2; no clear D gene. Germline assignment: CDR1 LNHDA and CDR2 SQIVND (reference sequence). This CDR3 is 12 amino acids long. Trimming cost V 7 bases and J 10 bases, with 16 bases left between them.

This clone was observed once. The V gene is TRBV4-2, the J gene TRBJ2-3; D gene unclear. Germline V gives CDR1 LGHNA, CDR2 YNFKEQ. V lost 0 bases and J 0 bases, leaving 7 bases between the germline ends. The CDR3 runs to 15 residues. The CDR3 loop reads CASSQDQASTDTQYF. For the CDR3, the DNA is TGTGCCAGCAGCCAAGATCAGGCGAGCACAGATACGCAGTATTTT.

The gene calls are TRBV28 and TRBJ1-1; maybe TRBD1 (5 bases). V was clipped by 5 bases and J by 3 bases, with 10 bases between them. Germline CDR1 and CDR2: MDHEN and SYDVKM. The CDR3 sequence is 13 residues long. CDR3: CASSGAVYTEAFF. The CDR3 DNA sequence: TGTGCCAGCAGTGGGGCAGTCTACACTGAAGCTTTCTTT.

This chain connects TRBV27 to TRBJ1-4; 8 bases are a match to TRBD1. The CDR3 is made up of 17 amino acids. After removal of 0 bases from V and 4 bases from J, the junction contained 7 bases not matched to a gene. Germline V gene data show CDR1 as MNHEY and CDR2 as SMNVEV (reference sequence). The CDR3 here is CASSLSPPGQDNEKLFF. DNA of the CDR3: TGTGCCAGCAGTTTATCACCACCGGGACAGGATAATGAAAAACTGTTTTTT.

This clone was detected once. The chain employs TRBV5-6 and TRBJ1-6; maybe TRBD1 (5 bases). The germline gives CDR1 SGHDT, CDR2 YYEEEE. The CDR3 has 15 amino acids. Trimming removed 2 bases at V and 6 bases at J, with 12 bases between. The CDR3 bases are TGTGCCAGCAGCTTACCCGGGACGCCTAATTCACCCCTCCACTTT. It translates to CASSLPGTPNSPLHF.

The chain uses TRBV5-8 and TRBJ2-1; D might be TRBD1 (5 bases). Germline CDR1 and CDR2: SGHTS and YDEGEE. The CDR3 is made up of 15 amino acids. With 0 bases removed from V and 3 bases from J, the gap between germline ends came to 10 bases. CDR3 bases: TGTGCCAGCAGCTTGGAAGGGGCGAGCTACAATGAGCAGTTCTTC. Protein: CASSLEGASYNEQFF. The variable domain in full, completed from reference TRBV5-8 and TRBJ2-1, reads EAGVTQSPTHLIKTRGQQATLRCSPISGHTSVYWYQQALGLGLQFLLWYDEGEERNRGNFPPRFSGRQFPNYSSELNVNALELEDSALYLCASSLEGASYNEQFFGPGTRLTVL.

The rearrangement joins TRBV2 to TRBJ2-5, with D tentatively TRBD2 (7 bases). This CDR3 is built from 14 residues. The germline CDR1 and CDR2 sequences are SNHLY and FYNNEI. Trimming pared 7 bases from V and 1 base from J, leaving 13 bases between. This CDR3 reads CASTFRGAQETQYF. DNA of the CDR3: TGTGCCAGCACCTTTCGGGGGGCCCAAGAGACCCAGTACTTC.

This chain links TRBV28 with TRBJ1-2; D is uncertain. Trimming removed 5 bases from V and 3 bases from J, with 10 bases in between. Looked up from germline, CDR1 is MDHEN and CDR2 is SYDVKM. CDR3 length: 13 amino acids. CDR3 loop: CASSPRAYYGYTF. Written as DNA, the CDR3 is TGTGCCAGCAGTCCGAGGGCCTACTATGGCTACACCTTC.

The chain uses TRBV6-6 and TRBJ2-7, with D perhaps matching TRBD1 (6 bases). Trimming removed 2 bases from V and 2 bases from J, with 7 bases in between. The germline V gene has CDR1 MNHNY and CDR2 SVGAGI (reference sequence). This CDR3 contains 13 residues. CDR3 DNA: TGTGCCAGCAGTTACGGGACAACCTACGAGCAGTACTTC. This sequence encodes CASSYGTTYEQYF.

The chain joins TRBV9 to TRBJ2-1, with D unresolved. CDR1 and CDR2 from the germline V gene are SGDLS and YYNGEE. Trimming stripped 1 base from V and 0 bases from J, with 8 bases between. The CDR3 covers 15 residues. CDR3 sequence: CASSVQMSSYNEQFF. In DNA form, the CDR3 reads TGTGCCAGCAGCGTACAAATGAGCTCCTACAATGAGCAGTTCTTC.